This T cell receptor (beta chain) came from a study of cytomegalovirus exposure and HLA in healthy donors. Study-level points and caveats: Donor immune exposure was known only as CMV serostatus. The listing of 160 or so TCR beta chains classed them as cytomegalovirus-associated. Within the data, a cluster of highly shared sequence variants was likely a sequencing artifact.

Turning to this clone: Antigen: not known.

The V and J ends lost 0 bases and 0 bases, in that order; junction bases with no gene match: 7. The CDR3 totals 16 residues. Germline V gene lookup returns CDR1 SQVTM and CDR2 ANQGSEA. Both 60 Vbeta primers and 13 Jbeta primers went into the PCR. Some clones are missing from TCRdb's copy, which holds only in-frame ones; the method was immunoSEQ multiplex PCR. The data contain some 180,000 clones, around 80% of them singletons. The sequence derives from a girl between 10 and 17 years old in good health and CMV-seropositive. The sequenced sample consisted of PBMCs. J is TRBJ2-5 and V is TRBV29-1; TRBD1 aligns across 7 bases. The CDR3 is CSVEDWTGDYQETQYF. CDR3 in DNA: TGCAGCGTTGAAGACTGGACAGGCGATTACCAAGAGACCCAGTACTTC.